This paragraph covers one T cell receptor beta chain sequence. The table lists this clonotype with many counts. Its antigen is unknown. No base quality values were provided; no much bigger clone lies one nucleotide off. The sequencer was an Illumina MiSeq. TCRdb cleaned the public reads at Q25 with fastp, built clones with MiXCR and kept in-frame beta chains. Rows are unified per CDR3 protein, each entry keeping the most common DNA and genes. The sample table records roughly 5,400 distinct CDR3 sequences; over 9% of these occur just once. The ten biggest clones cover about 5% of the sample. The data derive from a study. V loses 4 bases, J loses 5 bases, and the germline ends lie 13 bases apart. From its cysteine to its phenylalanine, the CDR3 spans 14 amino acids. Just the 42-base CDR3 DNA is kept, in frame starting at base 1. The germline V gene yields SGHNT for CDR1 and YENEEA for CDR2.

Sequenced input: CD4+ T cells from synovial fluid. This clonotype was obtained from a human donor with rheumatoid arthritis. This chain is built from TRBV11-3 and TRBJ2-3; possibly the D gene is TRBD1, per 6 matching bases. Here the CDR3 is given as CASSSSGVVDTQYF. In nucleotides, the sequence is TGTGCCAGCAGCTCTTCAGGGGTGGTAGATACGCAGTATTTT.